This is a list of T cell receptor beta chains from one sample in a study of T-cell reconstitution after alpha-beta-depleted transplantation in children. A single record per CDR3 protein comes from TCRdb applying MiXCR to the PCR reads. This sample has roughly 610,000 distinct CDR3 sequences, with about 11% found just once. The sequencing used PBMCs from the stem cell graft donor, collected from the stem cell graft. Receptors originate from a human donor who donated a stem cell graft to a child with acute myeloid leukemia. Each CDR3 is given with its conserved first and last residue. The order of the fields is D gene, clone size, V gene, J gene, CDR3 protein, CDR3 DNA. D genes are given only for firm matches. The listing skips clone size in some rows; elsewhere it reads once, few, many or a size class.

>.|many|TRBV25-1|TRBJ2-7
CASSTRGYEQYF
TGTGCCAGCAGTACCAGGGGCTACGAGCAGTACTTC
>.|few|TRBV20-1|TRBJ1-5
CSARGTPPQPQHF
TGCAGTGCTAGGGGGACACCTCCACAGCCCCAGCATTTT
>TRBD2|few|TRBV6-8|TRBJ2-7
CASSYSNLSRSGSQDEQYF
TGTGCCAGCAGTTACTCAAACCTCTCTAGAAGCGGGAGTCAGGACGAGCAGTACTTC
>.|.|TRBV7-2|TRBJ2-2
CASSWPGGIPGELFF
TGTGCCAGCAGCTGGCCCGGAGGTATCCCCGGGGAGCTGTTTTTT
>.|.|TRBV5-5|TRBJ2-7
CASSPYLSYEQYF
TGTGCCAGCAGCCCTTATCTCTCCTACGAGCAGTACTTC
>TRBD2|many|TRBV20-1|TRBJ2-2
CSASPSGRTNTGELFF
TGCAGTGCTAGTCCTAGCGGGAGGACGAACACCGGGGAGCTGTTTTTT
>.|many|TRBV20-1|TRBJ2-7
CSASPDLYEQYF
TGCAGTGCTAGTCCCGACCTCTACGAGCAGTACTTC
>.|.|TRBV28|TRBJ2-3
CASSLGLNFLSTDTQYF
TGTGCCAGCAGTTTGGGCCTAAACTTTCTTAGCACAGATACGCAGTATTTT
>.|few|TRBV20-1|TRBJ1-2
CSARITQGSYGYTF
TGCAGTGCTAGGATTACACAGGGATCCTATGGCTACACCTTC
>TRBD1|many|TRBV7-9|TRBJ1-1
CASSQKWKGAGTEAFF
TGTGCCAGCAGCCAGAAATGGAAGGGGGCCGGGACTGAAGCTTTCTTT
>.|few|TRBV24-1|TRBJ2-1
CATSDAPDNEQFF
TGTGCCACCAGTGATGCACCGGACAATGAGCAGTTCTTC
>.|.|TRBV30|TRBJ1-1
CAWTRTLSNEAFF
TGTGCCTGGACCCGGACGCTCAGCAATGAAGCTTTCTTT
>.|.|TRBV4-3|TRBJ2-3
CASSQEWRGGADTQYF
TGCGCCAGCAGCCAAGAATGGCGGGGTGGTGCAGATACGCAGTATTTT
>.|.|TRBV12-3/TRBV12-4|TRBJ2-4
CASSFPGVNIQYF
TGTGCCAGCAGTTTTCCCGGGGTGAACATTCAGTACTTC
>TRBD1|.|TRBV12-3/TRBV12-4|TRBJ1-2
CASSLRPGTDLSYGYTF
TGTGCCAGCAGTCTCCGCCCCGGGACAGACCTAAGCTATGGCTACACCTTC
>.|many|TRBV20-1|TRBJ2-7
CSARPSRGRSSYEQYF
TGCAGTGCTAGACCATCCCGGGGACGGAGCTCTTACGAGCAGTACTTC
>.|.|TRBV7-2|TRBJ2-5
CASSLGAVPQETQYF
TGTGCCAGCAGCTTAGGTGCGGTTCCCCAAGAGACCCAGTACTTC
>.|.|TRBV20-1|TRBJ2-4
CSARDGGLAKNIQYF
TGCAGTGCTAGAGATGGGGGGCTGGCCAAAAACATTCAGTACTTC
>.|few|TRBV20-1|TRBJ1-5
CSARDSGSVVGHF
TGCAGTGCTAGAGATAGCGGTTCGGTTGTGGGGCATTTT
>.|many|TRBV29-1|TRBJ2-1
CSVEDPRVGKDEQFF
TGCAGCGTTGAAGATCCCAGGGTCGGTAAAGATGAGCAGTTCTTC
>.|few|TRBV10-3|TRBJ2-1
CAIRSAGSSYNEQFF
TGTGCCATCAGGTCAGCGGGTAGCTCCTACAATGAGCAGTTCTTC
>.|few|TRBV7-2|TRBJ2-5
CASSLGSARQETQYF
TGTGCCAGCAGCTTAGGGTCAGCCCGCCAAGAGACCCAGTACTTC
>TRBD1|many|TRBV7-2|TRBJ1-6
CASSLVGTGSSPLHF
TGTGCCAGCAGCTTAGTAGGGACAGGGAGTTCACCCCTCCACTTT
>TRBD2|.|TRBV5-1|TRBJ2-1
CASSLRSGNPNEQFF
TGCGCCAGCAGCTTGCGTAGCGGGAATCCTAATGAGCAGTTCTTC
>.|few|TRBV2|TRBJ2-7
CASEVTAGAEQYF
TGTGCCAGCGAAGTGACGGCGGGTGCCGAGCAGTACTTC
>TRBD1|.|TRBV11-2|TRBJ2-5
CASRLTWGRGQEGETQYF
TGTGCCAGCAGGCTTACATGGGGCAGGGGGCAAGAGGGAGAGACCCAGTACTTC
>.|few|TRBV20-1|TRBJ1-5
CSATRPDQPQHF
TGCAGTGCAACTCGGCCCGATCAGCCCCAGCATTTT
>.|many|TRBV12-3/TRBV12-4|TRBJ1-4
CASGKRGFSEKLFF
TGTGCCAGCGGAAAGAGGGGATTTAGTGAAAAACTGTTTTTT
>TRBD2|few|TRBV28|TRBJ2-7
CASTTRGDGPYEQYF
TGTGCCAGCACCACCCGGGGGGACGGCCCCTACGAGCAGTACTTC
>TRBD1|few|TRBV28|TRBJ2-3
CASSPPGTGIDTQYF
TGTGCCAGCAGTCCGCCCGGGACAGGGATTGATACGCAGTATTTT
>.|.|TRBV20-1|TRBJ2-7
CSTTGRSYEQYF
TGCAGCACCACAGGGAGGAGTTACGAGCAGTACTTC
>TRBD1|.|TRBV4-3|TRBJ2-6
CASSQKGQGLPGANVLTF
TGCGCCAGCAGCCAGAAAGGACAGGGGTTGCCTGGGGCCAACGTCCTGACTTTC
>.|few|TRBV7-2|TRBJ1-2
CASSFDRRGDGYTF
TGTGCCAGCAGCTTTGATAGGAGGGGCGACGGCTACACCTTC
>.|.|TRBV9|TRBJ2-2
CASSVEPGSTGELFF
TGTGCCAGCAGCGTAGAACCGGGTTCGACCGGGGAGCTGTTTTTT
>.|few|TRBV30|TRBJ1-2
CAWSRSYGYTF
TGTGCCTGGAGTCGAAGCTATGGCTACACCTTC
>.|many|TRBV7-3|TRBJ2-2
CASSPYNGELFF
TGTGCCAGCAGCCCCTATAACGGGGAGCTGTTTTTT
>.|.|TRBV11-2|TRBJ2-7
CASSLVGGISSYEQYF
TGTGCCAGCAGCTTAGTCGGCGGAATTAGCTCCTACGAGCAGTACTTC
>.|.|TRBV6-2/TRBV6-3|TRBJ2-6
CASKVSAGANVLTF
TGTGCCAGCAAAGTGAGCGCCGGGGCCAACGTCCTGACTTTC
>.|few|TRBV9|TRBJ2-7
CASSVGQRWDEQYF
TGTGCCAGCAGCGTAGGGCAACGCTGGGACGAGCAGTACTTC
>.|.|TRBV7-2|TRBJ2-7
CASSLGGWVGYEQYF
TGTGCCAGCAGCTTAGGAGGGTGGGTAGGGTACGAGCAGTACTTC
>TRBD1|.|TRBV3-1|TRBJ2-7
CASSQERGTAAYEQYF
TGTGCCAGCAGCCAAGAGAGGGGGACAGCGGCCTACGAGCAGTACTTC